This T cell receptor beta chain emerged from a study of cytomegalovirus exposure and HLA in healthy donors (dated by TCRdb to about 2017). Study-level background: An earlier analysis of some 600 of the donors reported roughly 300 Gb of sequence data and 95 million to 140 million unique TCR beta sequences obtained from around 180 million T cells. Every discovery cohort repertoire had been produced on one sequencing platform. Among some 410 genotyped donors of the cohort, an average of about 240,000 unique TCR beta nucleotide sequences were sequenced per donor, about a sixth of them non-productive. The number of donors typed differed by locus, with roughly 620-640 for A, B, C, DRB1 and DQB1, around 500 for DQA1, 606 for DPA1, and approximately 470 for DPB1. Donor age, sex, ethnicity and CMV serostatus were compiled alongside the repertoire data. Around 300 gigabases of sequencing data and tens of millions of unique TCR sequences were included in an early release covering around 600 HLA-typed donors. Using immunosequencing, the study profiled T cell repertoires from about 650 subjects and related those repertoires to cytomegalovirus serostatus. The genetic ancestry cluster associated with self-reported Caucasian donors included over 80% of the 398 genotyped donors. An earlier analysis of approximately 580 of the donors used high-throughput TCR beta sequencing to judge whether each TCR beta V gene segment behaved as functional or pseudogenic. A later analysis re-examined previously published TCR beta repertoires from more than 650 donors and added high-resolution HLA genotyping to investigate patterns of TCR occurrence. The study aimed to test whether cataloging public T cell receptors could reveal signatures of past pathogen exposure. Rather than drawing on any new phenotypic data, the later analysis identified candidate immune exposures from TCR beta sequences and the way those sequences occurred across donors. In a later genetic analysis, genome-wide SNP genotypes for about 55% of the 666 donors were used, and that subset was treated as a discovery cohort. Because of strong linkage in the cohort, roughly 5 DR-DQ haplotypes were treated as single units for association and clustering. To predict cytomegalovirus infection status, the study combined high-throughput TCR immunosequencing, statistical association of individual TCRs with disease status, and machine learning. Both class I and class II loci were covered by HLA typing, at four-digit resolution. Besides the first cohort of roughly 640 subjects, a separate validation cohort made up of 120 different subjects was used. Paper-wide results and their limitations: Most TCR sequences were seen in very few donors, while some public TCRs were found in many individuals. A later analysis found that most CMV-associated TCR beta chains appeared HLA-restricted, with HLA associations seemingly driven largely by CMV exposure. The 87-base-pair reads could not distinguish some IMGT-functional V segments, including TRBV6-2 and TRBV6-3, so those segments were excluded. When HLA alleles, especially DR and DQ, strongly co-occurred, attributing TCR associations to individual alleles was difficult. At a false discovery rate of 0.05, a later analysis linked some 18,000 TCR beta sequences to specific HLA alleles. Because HLA typing was unavailable for some donors at each locus, only the typed subset was used in association tests. Because counts were too low, under 20 rarely observed V segments, including chromosome 9 orphons, were left out of the earlier analysis of a few hundred of the donors. A few of the identified cytomegalovirus-associated TCR beta chains were confirmed in vitro to be specific for cytomegalovirus antigens. A later analysis found that TCR association rates varied across HLA loci, with DRB1 alleles showing the most associated TCRs and HLA-C alleles the fewest. Correlated functional status among segregating V segments might reflect linkage disequilibrium, but an unknown experimental factor could not be ruled out. A later genetic analysis reported fewer N-insertions in productive TCRs among donors in an Asian-associated ancestry cluster than the roughly 640-donor mean. CMV serostatus was the only immune exposure information available for the cohort. The presence/absence analyses assumed that sequencing depth was roughly uniform across donors, and that assumption may not be true. According to a later analysis, parvovirus B19, influenza, CMV and Epstein-Barr virus appeared linked to several top co-occurrence clusters. A further reported finding was that TCR beta sequences accurately predicted the HLA-A and HLA-B alleles for most subjects in the first cohort. In a later analysis, HLA-associated TCR beta chains were found to be more clonally expanded and to have lower generation probabilities than equally common non-associated chains. In an earlier analysis of about 600 of the donors, most TCR beta V segments appeared in productive rearrangements about 87% or about 30% of the time, broadly matching IMGT annotations. In this cohort, only TCR beta chains were sequenced, and detectable features were limited by the absence of alpha or paired-chain data. A group of highly shared sequence variants was considered likely to be a technical artifact of the sequencing pipeline. A total of 150 or so TCR beta chains were listed by the study as associated with cytomegalovirus. The authors suggested that the approach could potentially be extended to other disease states and immunological phenotypes. In both the original and validation cohorts, the classifier was reported to diagnose cytomegalovirus status with high specificity and sensitivity. An association between a missense DCLRE1C variant and V-gene and J-gene trimming of TCR beta chains was found in a later genetic analysis and replicated in an independent cohort.

The cohort was made up of 500 to 800 healthy bone marrow donors. At the time of sampling, every cohort member was nominally healthy, though immune exposures that went unrecorded were likely present. The donor tested CMV seropositive, placing the donor among the 250 to 350 seropositive members of the cohort. A peripheral blood sample was collected from each donor, and TCR beta sequencing was performed on peripheral blood mononuclear cells. Genomic DNA was extracted from the blood cell samples with the Qiagen DNeasy Blood Extraction Kit. With respect to this clone: It lacks a known antigen. No much larger clonotype is one base removed from it; base qualities were not supplied.

The CDR3 has 15 amino acids, counting the end cysteine and phenylalanine. Of the read, only the CDR3 DNA is kept; its 45 bases are in frame from base 1. The V end loses 6 bases and the J end loses 0 bases, and a stretch of 14 bases separates them. Taken from the germline V gene, the CDR1 and CDR2 loops are SQVTM and ANQGSEA. Library preparation employed the immunoSEQ multiplex PCR assay. For the multiplex PCR, a mixture combining 60 forward primers for TCR Vbeta segments and 13 reverse primers for TCR Jbeta segments was used. Amplification of the CDR3 region of rearranged TCR beta genes was performed with a multiplex PCR assay on genomic DNA. Amplified TCR beta libraries were sequenced as 87-base-pair reads on the Illumina HiSeq System. Per the source publication's procedure: A later analysis counted around 72 million unique TCR beta chains across the 500 to 850 repertoires, and some 11 million of these chains were shared by at least two donors. Raw reads were error-corrected and collapsed into unique sequences by a nearest-neighbor algorithm in which closely related sequences were merged to remove PCR and sequencing errors. To assign V, D and J gene segments, CDR3 sequences were aligned to IMGT reference sequences. Each retained sequence needed at least a six-nucleotide match to both a V gene segment and a J gene segment. Rearrangements were called productive when the CDR3 lacked stop codons and stayed in frame with V and J; all others were non-productive. Following IMGT convention, CDR3 was defined as the stretch from the second conserved V-encoded cysteine up to the conserved J-encoded phenylalanine. In an earlier analysis of roughly 580 of the donors, sequences lacking an unambiguous match to a single V gene segment were excluded. An earlier analysis of about 590 of the donors classified V segments as functional when productive rearrangements were above 56.7% and as segregating when the standard deviation between donors was above 5%. A statistical classification framework was developed to diagnose cytomegalovirus status using the catalog of TCR beta chain sequences. In a later analysis, TCR nucleotide sequences were compared against IMGT/GENE-DB human TR gene sequences so that V and J genes could be assigned. Using the TCRdist pipeline, a later analysis assigned CDR3 sequences along with most-parsimonious VDJ recombination scenarios. In a later analysis, every TCR beta chain was defined by the combination of its CDR3 amino acid sequence and its V-gene family, and reads without a unique V-gene family were dropped. To address suspected cross-contamination and a sequencing artifact, a later analysis removed 592 highly shared, low-generation-probability nucleotide sequences. A later analysis calculated a clonal expansion index for each public chain from normalized within-repertoire ranks of inferred template counts. A later analysis computed generation probabilities with a VDJ recombination model fitted to out-of-frame rearrangements, and checked the results against IGoR. A later analysis scored TCR-TCR, TCR-HLA and TCR-CMV co-occurrence with hypergeometric tests, applying a repertoire-size bias correction to TCR pairs. A later analysis estimated false discovery rates by permuting HLA or CMV assignments 20 times. In a later analysis, co-occurring TCRs were grouped with DBSCAN, and TCRdist sequence similarity was added when clustering was performed within HLA-allele-positive subsets. Repertoires with fewer than 30,000 or more than 120,000 public chains, plus five repertoires with anomalous nucleotide sharing, were excluded from co-occurrence clustering. TCRdb re-hosts the immuneACCESS table, in-frame sequences only. Its copies lack some clones; in the studies checked, an unresolved V gene accounts for under half of them, and the cause for the rest is not known. V, J and clone size are those of that table, while D and trimming were read from the DNA. This sample lists about 160,000 clones; 75% to 85% were detected once. The ten largest account for approximately 12% of the sample.

The TCR comes from a man in his forties or fifties in good health and CMV-seropositive. The chain was built from TRBV29-1 and TRBJ2-2; perhaps TRBD2 is the D gene, with 6 bases matching. The material sequenced was PBMCs. CDR3 reads: CSVEGEESNTGELFF. The nucleotide sequence reads TGCAGCGTGGAGGGTGAAGAGTCGAACACCGGGGAGCTGTTTTTT.